The sequence of this T cell receptor beta chain was determined in a study of cytomegalovirus exposure and HLA in healthy donors. As for this clone: Its antigen is still unknown.

After removal of 5 bases from V and 6 bases from J, the junction contained 5 bases not matched to a gene. Germline values: CDR1 MNHEY, CDR2 SVGAGI. The CDR3 loop spans 15 amino acids. It was with 60 Vbeta and 13 Jbeta primers that the PCR ran. Profiling relied on immunoSEQ multiplex PCR, and the TCRdb table lists in-frame clones only, not all of them. The table includes around 210,000 clones, roughly 77% detected once. General study results and limits: Researchers reportedly found TCR beta sequences accurately predicted most subjects' HLA-A and HLA-B alleles.

Material for sequencing was PBMCs. The J gene is TRBJ1-6, the V gene TRBV6-5; 9 nucleotides line up with TRBD1. This sequence originates from a male donor in good health and CMV-seropositive. CDR3 nucleotides: TGTGCCAGCAGTCCTGGGACAGGGCGTAATTCACCCCTCCACTTT. The encoded protein is CASSPGTGRNSPLHF.